This T cell receptor (beta chain) comes out of a study of primary melanoma T cells and metastatic recurrence (dated by TCRdb to the early 2020s). With respect to the entire study: The cohort comprised about 210 primary melanomas of stage T2 to T4, with thickness greater than 1 mm. Whether patient outcome could be predicted by T-cell fraction and T-cell repertoire clonality in primary melanoma tumors was the question this study put to the test. The T-cell fraction measured by TCR beta sequencing was compared against progression-free survival as the clinical outcome. Histopathological grading of tumor-infiltrating lymphocytes served as the comparison point for the T-cell fraction derived from sequencing. Broad study findings and their caveats: The tumor T-cell fraction reportedly predicted progression-free survival independently of thickness, ulceration, mitotic rate and age. Protection appeared to be conferred by a T-cell fraction above 20% regardless of ulceration status, mitotic rate or nodal disease. Reportedly, adding T-cell fraction to tumor thickness improved progression-free survival prediction more than adding any other histopathological variable did. An effective T-cell-mediated antitumor response in primary melanoma was framed by the authors only as a suggestion, not a demonstrated mechanism.

The CDR3 numbers 14 residues from cysteine through phenylalanine. Only the CDR3 portion is preserved as DNA: 42 bases, with reading frame beginning at the first base. The CDR1 and CDR2 encoded by the germline V gene are SQVTM and ANQGSEA. V is clipped by 3 bases and J by 6 bases, and the sequence between their germline boundaries is 14 bases long. The primary melanoma of each patient had been surgically resected and was considered potentially curable but at risk of metastatic recurrence. To prepare the library, the immunoSEQ multiplex PCR assay was applied. Primary melanoma tumor tissue underwent high-throughput sequencing of the T-cell receptor beta chain. The paper's data handling went like this. Repertoire analyses included TCRB CDR3 sharing between samples and the distribution of insertions and deletions. A gradient-boosted model ranked how well the T-cell fraction predicted outcome compared with histopathological variables. The table comes from immuneACCESS by way of TCRdb, which keeps in-frame sequences with V and J called. Part of the clones is missing from these tables; in studies checked, under half for an unresolved V gene and the rest for unknown reasons. V and J calls and clone size are copied from that table; D and trimming were computed from the DNA. Recorded for this sample are more than 200 clones; 79% of them occurred a single time. Of the sample, about two fifths falls within the top ten clones.

In the case of this clone: Its antigen remains unidentified. Base qualities are not provided; no much larger clone lies one nucleotide away.

The sequence links TRBV29-1 to TRBJ2-2; a confident D gene designation cannot be given. The specimen was melanoma tumor tissue. This clonotype was obtained from a human donor with melanoma. DNA sequence: TGCAGCGTTGAGCCCCCCCTGGACCCCGGGGAGCTGTTTTTT. It codes for CSVEPPLDPGELFF.